These 12 T cell receptor beta chains were sequenced from one sample in a study of cytomegalovirus exposure and HLA in healthy donors. The PCR made use of 60 Vbeta and 13 Jbeta primers. Clones were sequenced by immunoSEQ multiplex PCR, and TCRdb holds only the in-frame ones, with some missing. The data contain about 120,000 clones, under 80% of them singletons. The source material was PBMCs. These receptors originate from a man in his forties or fifties in good health and CMV-seropositive.

The V gene is TRBV21-1, the J gene TRBJ1-2; whether TRBD1, the table's D call, matches the DNA was not checked. TRBV21-1 is shown as a pseudogene. The CDR3 runs 14 residues. DNA of the CDR3: TGTGCCAGCAGCATGGGGGACAGGGGCCATGGCTACACCTTC. Translating gives CASSMGDRGHGYTF.

The genes are TRBV14 and TRBJ1-2; TRBD1 might be the D (6 bases). V dropped 1 base and J dropped 6 bases, with 9 bases sitting between them. The CDR3 is 13 amino acids. In germline, CDR1 is SGHDN, CDR2 FVKESK. CDR3 protein: CASSQVGAHGYTF. As DNA, the CDR3 is TGTGCCAGCAGCCAAGTGGGGGCCCATGGCTACACCTTC.

The chain uses TRBV5-1 and TRBJ2-1; TRBD1 is a possible D gene (5 bases). CDR3 length: 13 amino acids. Per germline, CDR1 SGHRS and CDR2 YFSETQ. Trimming took off 4 bases at V and 3 bases at J, with 8 bases between the two ends. DNA of the CDR3: TGCGCCAGCAGCGTGACAGACTACAATGAGCAGTTCTTC. Amino acid sequence: CASSVTDYNEQFF.

The chain links TRBV11-2 to TRBJ2-2; 7 bases map to TRBD1. Germline values: CDR1 SGHAT, CDR2 FQNNGV. The trim removed 5 bases at V and 6 bases at J, leaving 9 bases unmatched. The CDR3 spans 15 residues. The CDR3 DNA reads as TGTGCCAGCAGCATAAGGACAGGCGACGCCGGGGAGCTGTTTTTT. Amino acid sequence: CASSIRTGDAGELFF.

The rearrangement uses TRBV11-3 and TRBJ2-1; TRBD2 might be the D (7 bases). Germline loops: CDR1 SGHNT, CDR2 YENEEA. With 2 bases removed from V and 4 bases from J, the gap between germline ends came to 21 bases. CDR3 length equals 18 residues. The CDR3 DNA is TGTGCCAGCAGCTTAAAGGGGGATCGGCGGGGGAAGTACAATGAGCAGTTCTTC. Translating gives CASSLKGDRRGKYNEQFF.

The chain employs TRBV10-3 and TRBJ2-7, with 10 nucleotides matching TRBD1. CDR1 is ENHRY, CDR2 SYGVKD, per germline. CDR3 length: 16 amino acids. The V segment lost 0 bases and the J segment 5 bases; nucleotides outside the gene matches: 7. Written as DNA, the CDR3 is TGTGCCATCAGTGAGTCGAGGGACAGGGGCTCGGACGAGCAGTACTTC. This codes for CAISESRDRGSDEQYF.

Only a few counts were recorded for this clone. The rearrangement links TRBV4-1 to TRBJ1-1; no clear D. Trimming pared 1 base from V and 0 bases from J, leaving 9 bases between. Germline-derived CDR1 and CDR2 are MGHRA and YSYEKL. The CDR3 is 15 amino acids. The CDR3 coding sequence is TGCGCCAGCAGCCAAGCTAGGTCCATGAACACTGAAGCTTTCTTT. This sequence encodes CASSQARSMNTEAFF.

The chain employs TRBV9 and TRBJ1-6; TRBD1 matches 10 bases. This CDR3 has 17 amino acids. Trimming cost V 0 bases and J 8 bases; bases outside gene matches: 8. Germline CDR1 is SGDLS and CDR2 is YYNGEE. The CDR3 here is CASSVAQLGTGDSPLHF. The CDR3 DNA is TGTGCCAGCAGCGTAGCTCAGCTCGGGACAGGGGATTCACCCCTCCACTTT.

V and J are TRBV28 and TRBJ1-1, with D tentatively TRBD1 (5 bases). The V end was cut by 5 bases, the J end by 5 bases, with 12 bases between. The CDR3 is 13 amino acids. CDR1 is MDHEN, CDR2 SYDVKM, per germline. The CDR3 region has the DNA TGTGCCAGCAGTCTGATCACAGGTACTGAAGCTTTCTTT. It yields the protein CASSLITGTEAFF.

With regard to this clone: Other DNA sequences from this sample encode an identical CDR3 as well. The chain employs TRBV19 and TRBJ2-7; 12 nucleotides line up with TRBD2. J gave up 2 bases and V 3 bases, and 2 bases lay outside the gene matches. The germline gives CDR1 LNHDA, CDR2 SQIVND (reference sequence). This CDR3 has 15 residues. The DNA of the CDR3 is TGTGCCAGTAGTATCGGACTAGCGGGGACCTACGAGCAGTACTTC. Translation gives CASSIGLAGTYEQYF.

The gene calls are TRBV5-6 and TRBJ1-6; no clear D gene. The CDR3 totals 17 residues. V dropped 2 bases and J dropped 0 bases, with 12 bases sitting between them. Germline CDR1 is SGHDT and CDR2 is YYEEEE. The CDR3 bases are TGTGCCAGCAGCTTTCAAGTCGCGAGCTCCTATAATTCACCCCTCCACTTT. It is translated as CASSFQVASSYNSPLHF.

The J gene is TRBJ2-3, the V gene TRBV7-8, with 8 bases matching TRBD2. In germline, CDR1 is SGHVS, CDR2 FQNEAQ. The CDR3 sequence is 15 residues long. The V gene end was trimmed by 5 bases and the J gene end by 4 bases; junction bases not matched to a gene: 8. CDR3 amino acids: CASSPVAGGSDTQYF. The CDR3 nucleotides are TGTGCCAGCAGCCCCGTGGCGGGGGGATCAGATACGCAGTATTTT. The full variable domain, rest sourced from reference TRBV7-8 and TRBJ2-3, is GAGVSQSPRYKVAKRGQDVALRCDPISGHVSLFWYQQALGQGPEFLTYFQNEAQLDKSGLPSDRFFAERPEGSVSTLKIQRTQQEDSAVYLCASSPVAGGSDTQYFGPGTRLTVL.